This TCR beta chain derives from a study of shared clonotypes between healthy human individuals. Overall study context: Donor ages ranged 18 to 49 years: a couple of women, a few men. Points from the study as a whole: In the sorted subsets, rarefaction showed sequencing was incomplete despite large depth.

A single count supports this clone. The antigen is unknown. CDR1 is SGHTA, CDR2 FQGTGA, per germline. V lost 4 bases to trimming and J lost 0 bases, with 17 bases between them. The CDR3 runs 17 residues. TCRdb's table, derived via immunoSEQ multiplex PCR, lists solely in-frame clones and lacks some. The sample contains 2 million or so clones, 95% of which appear only once. Sequenced material: naive CD4+ T cells sorted from blood. Subset noted: CD45RA+ positively selected. The chain combines TRBV7-3 with TRBJ2-3; D gene unclear. This sequence was found in a man aged 18-30 years in good health. The CDR3 bases are TGTGCCAGCAGCTCTGGACGGATGCCAACTAGCACAGATACGCAGTATTTT. This codes for CASSSGRMPTSTDTQYF.